The source of this T cell receptor (beta chain) is a study of shared clonotypes between healthy human individuals. Study outcomes and limitations: Exclusively blood specimens were collected; tissue repertoires likely differ.

This clone was seen only a few times. The antigen is undetermined. The length of the CDR3 is 13 residues. V lost 2 bases to trimming and J lost 9 bases, with 11 bases between them. Germline CDR1 and CDR2: WSHSY and SAAADI. Some clones are missing from TCRdb's copy, which holds only in-frame ones; the method was immunoSEQ multiplex PCR. The repertoire holds 980,000 or so clones, with over 60% as singletons. The receptor was isolated from a man younger than 35 in good health. The chain is built from TRBV10-2 and TRBJ2-4; the D is unclear. Sequencing used memory CD4+ T cells sorted from blood. As for subset: CD45RA-negative fraction. CDR3 in amino acids: CASSEGVGGIQYF. The CDR3 coding sequence is TGCGCCAGCAGTGAGGGGGTGGGTGGCATTCAGTACTTC.